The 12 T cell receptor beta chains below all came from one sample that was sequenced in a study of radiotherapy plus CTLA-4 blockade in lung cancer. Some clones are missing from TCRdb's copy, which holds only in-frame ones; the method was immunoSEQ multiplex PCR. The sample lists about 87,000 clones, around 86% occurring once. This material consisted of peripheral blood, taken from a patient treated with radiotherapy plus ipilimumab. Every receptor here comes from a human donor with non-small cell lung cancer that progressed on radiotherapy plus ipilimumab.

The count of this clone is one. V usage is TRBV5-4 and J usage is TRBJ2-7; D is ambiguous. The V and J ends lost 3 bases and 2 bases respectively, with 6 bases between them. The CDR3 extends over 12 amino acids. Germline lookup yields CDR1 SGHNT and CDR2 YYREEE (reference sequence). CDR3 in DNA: TGTGCCAGCAGCTCGTTGCCCTACGAGCAGTACTTC. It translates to CASSSLPYEQYF.

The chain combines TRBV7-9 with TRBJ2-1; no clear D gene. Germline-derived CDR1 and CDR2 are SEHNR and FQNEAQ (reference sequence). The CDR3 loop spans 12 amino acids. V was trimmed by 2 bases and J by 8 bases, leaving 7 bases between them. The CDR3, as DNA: TGTGCCAGCAGCTTATCTTCCCATGAGCAGTTCTTC. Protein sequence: CASSLSSHEQFF.

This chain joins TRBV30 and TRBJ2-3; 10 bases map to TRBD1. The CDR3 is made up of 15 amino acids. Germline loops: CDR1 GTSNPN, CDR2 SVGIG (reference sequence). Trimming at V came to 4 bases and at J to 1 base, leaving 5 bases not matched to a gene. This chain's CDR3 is CAWNIGTGGTDTQYF. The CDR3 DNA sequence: TGTGCCTGGAATATCGGGACAGGGGGCACAGATACGCAGTATTTT.

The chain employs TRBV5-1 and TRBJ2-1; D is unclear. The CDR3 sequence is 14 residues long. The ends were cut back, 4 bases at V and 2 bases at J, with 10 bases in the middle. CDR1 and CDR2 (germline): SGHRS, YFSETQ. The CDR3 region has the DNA TGCGCCAGCAGCGCCCTGGATCCCTACAATGAGCAGTTCTTC. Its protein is CASSALDPYNEQFF.

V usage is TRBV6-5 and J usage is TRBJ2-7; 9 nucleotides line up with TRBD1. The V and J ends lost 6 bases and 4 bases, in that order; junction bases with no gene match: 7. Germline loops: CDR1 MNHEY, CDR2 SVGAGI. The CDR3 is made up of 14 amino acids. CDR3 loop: CASSEDRGRYEQYF. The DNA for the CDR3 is TGTGCCAGCAGCGAAGACAGGGGGAGATACGAGCAGTACTTC.

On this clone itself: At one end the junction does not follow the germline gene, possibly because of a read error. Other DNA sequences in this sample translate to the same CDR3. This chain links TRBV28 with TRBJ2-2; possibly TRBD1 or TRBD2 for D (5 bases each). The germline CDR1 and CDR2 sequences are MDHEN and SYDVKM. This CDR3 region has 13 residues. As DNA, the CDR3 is TGTGCCAGCAGTTGGGGGAACACCGGGGAGCTGTTCTTT. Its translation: CASSWGNTGELFF.

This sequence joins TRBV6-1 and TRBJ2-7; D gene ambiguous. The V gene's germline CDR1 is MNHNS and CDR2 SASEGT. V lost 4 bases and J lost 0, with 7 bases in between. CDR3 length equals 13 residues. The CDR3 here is CASSVDHSYEQYF. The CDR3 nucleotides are TGTGCCAGCAGTGTGGACCACTCCTACGAGCAGTACTTC.

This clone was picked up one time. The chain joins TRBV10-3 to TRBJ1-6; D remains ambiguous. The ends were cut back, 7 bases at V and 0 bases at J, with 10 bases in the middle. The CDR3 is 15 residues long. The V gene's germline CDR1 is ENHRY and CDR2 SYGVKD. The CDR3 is CAINVRDSYNSPLHF. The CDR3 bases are TGTGCCATCAACGTGAGGGACTCCTATAATTCACCCCTCCACTTT.

The CDR3 DNA reads TGTGCCAGTAGTATAGGGGACAGGGGGTATAGCAATCAGCCCCAGCATTTT. Translating gives CASSIGDRGYSNQPQHF. The gene calls are TRBV19 and TRBJ1-5, with 11 bases lining up with TRBD1. The trim removed 1 base at V and 0 bases at J, leaving 2 bases unmatched. This CDR3 contains 17 residues. Per the germline V gene, CDR1 is LNHDA and CDR2 is SQIVND (reference sequence).

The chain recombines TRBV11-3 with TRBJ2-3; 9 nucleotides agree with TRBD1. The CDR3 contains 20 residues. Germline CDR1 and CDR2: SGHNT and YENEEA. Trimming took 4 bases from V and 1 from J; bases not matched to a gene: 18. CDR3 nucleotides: TGTGCCAGCAGCTCCCCAAACCGGGACAGGGCAAAGTGGGGCACAGATACGCAGTATTTT. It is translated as CASSSPNRDRAKWGTDTQYF.

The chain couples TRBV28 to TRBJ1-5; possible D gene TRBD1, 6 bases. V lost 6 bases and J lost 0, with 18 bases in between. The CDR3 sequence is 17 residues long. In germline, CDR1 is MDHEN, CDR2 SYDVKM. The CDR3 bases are TGTGCCAGCAGGGATGCAGGGGCGGGATATAGCAATCAGCCCCAGCATTTT. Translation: CASRDAGAGYSNQPQHF.

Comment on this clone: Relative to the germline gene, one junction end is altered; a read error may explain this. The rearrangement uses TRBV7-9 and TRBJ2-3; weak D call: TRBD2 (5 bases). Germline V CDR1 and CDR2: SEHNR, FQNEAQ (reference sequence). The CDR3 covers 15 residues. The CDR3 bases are TGTGCCAGCAGCCTAGCCGGCGCAAGGACAGATACGCAGTATTTT. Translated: CASSLAGARTDTQYF.